This T cell receptor (beta chain) was documented in a study of human T cells and chemical hapten exposure. Study information: Largely, small differences in pooled library volume made per-sample TCR yields vary.

This CDR3 comprises 16 residues. V was pared by 4 bases and J by 7 bases, with 21 bases between. Germline CDR1 is SGHKS and CDR2 is YYEKEE (reference sequence). Time point in this sample: patch test 3, about 24 weeks after DPC sensitization. Described treatment: therapeutic diphenylcyclopropenone sensitization with weekly scalp DPC. TCRdb analysed the RACE reads with MiXCR anew, one entry per CDR3 protein. The sample consists of 95,000 to 150,000 distinct CDR3 sequences, over 9% of them appearing once. This clonotype was seen a handful of times. V is TRBV5-5 and J is TRBJ2-1; D gene uncertain. The sample here was whole blood, taken in connection with sensitization to the hapten diphenylcyclopropenone (DPC). This receptor was obtained from a woman aged 50 to 60 with alopecia areata. Some clones in this sample may be carry-over from other donors' samples. Here the CDR3 reads CASSLDVGGFGNEQFF. In DNA form, the CDR3 reads TGTGCCAGCAGCCTCGACGTGGGCGGATTCGGGAATGAGCAGTTCTTC.